The present entry profiles one T cell receptor (beta chain) with its context. Antigen specificity is unknown. This sample was taken from a study of cytomegalovirus exposure and HLA in healthy donors. Study-level points and caveats: Immune exposure information comprised only CMV serostatus.

60 Vbeta and 13 Jbeta primers were used in PCR. Libraries were prepared by immunoSEQ multiplex PCR; TCRdb keeps only in-frame clonotypes and omits some of them. The repertoire has 150,000 to 250,000 clones, 80% to 85% of them found once; the top ten carry 6.5%. CDR1 and CDR2 (germline): SGHVS, FQNEAQ. V was pared by 5 bases and J by 2 bases, with 3 bases of the junction left unmatched. CDR3 length equals 13 residues. The sequenced sample was PBMCs. The sequence was collected from a woman between 45 and 60 years old in good health and CMV-seropositive. This chain connects TRBV7-8 to TRBJ2-7; TRBD2 matches 7 bases. In DNA form, the CDR3 reads TGTGCCAGCAGCAAGAGCGGGACCTACGAGCAGTACTTC. It is translated as CASSKSGTYEQYF. The whole variable domain, filled in from reference TRBV7-8 and TRBJ2-7, reads GAGVSQSPRYKVAKRGQDVALRCDPISGHVSLFWYQQALGQGPEFLTYFQNEAQLDKSGLPSDRFFAERPEGSVSTLKIQRTQQEDSAVYLCASSKSGTYEQYFGPGTRLTVT.